The entry below gives a single T cell receptor (beta chain) sequence along with its context. The specificity of this receptor is unknown. Per-base qualities were not stored, and no clone one base away is much larger. TCR CDR3 regions were amplified from genomic DNA by multiplex PCR using the deep immunoSEQ assay. Extracted genomic DNA from each cell subset was spread evenly across all wells of several immunoSEQ 96-well plates, with each plate serving as a replicate. For sorted subsets, around 0.2 ug of genomic DNA, equivalent to around 30,000 T cell genomes, went into each replicate PCR. Purified libraries were measured with a Qubit 3.0 fluorometer, size-checked on a Bioanalyzer 2100, and measured again with the KAPA Library Quantification kit. A separate single-read 150-cycle Illumina NextSeq 550 flow cell was used to sequence each immunoSEQ 96-well plate. Regarding the original processing steps: Because the immunoSEQ output held only junctional sequences and lacked quality scores, the filtering could not match the filtering applied to full-length reads. To assign V/J genes and CDR3, sequences were annotated using PyIR, a Python wrapper for IgBLAST v1.9, with IMGT germline references. Reads were filtered out if the reads had weak V/J assignments (E-value above 1e-6), no CDR3, stop codons, out-of-frame junctions, or ambiguous translated residues. V3J clonotypes were defined as sequences sharing an identical inferred V gene, J gene, and CDR3 amino acid sequence. The percentage overlap between two repertoires was calculated by dividing the number of shared unique clonotypes by the size of the smaller repertoire. Richness of each repertoire was evaluated using RTK rarefaction, the Chao1 estimator, and Recon v2.1 estimates of unobserved clonotypes. OLGA was used to compute generation probabilities for all TCRbeta clonotypes that the gDNA method yielded from a handful of donors. TCRdb limited this immuneACCESS table to in-frame rearrangements with V and J called. A share of clones is missing; checked studies link under half to unresolved V genes, and the rest is unexplained. V and J calls and clone size follow that table, whereas D and trimming were derived from the DNA. Present in this sample are 600,000 or so clones, about 95% of which were seen just once. The biggest ten clones account for approximately 0.11% of the sample.

CD8 naive samples consisted of CD45RO-negative cells that were positively selected for CCR7, yielding a CD45RA+CCR7+ population without TemRA cells. Donors were healthy HIV-negative adults with no recently reported acute infections or vaccinations. Every donor was a Caucasian adult residing in Nashville, Tennessee, USA. Blood was obtained by leukapheresis, after which PBMCs were separated by Ficoll-Histopaque density gradient centrifugation and cryopreserved in liquid nitrogen vapor phase. Analytical flow cytometry was used to check the purity and quantity of every magnetically sorted T cell population. From each sorted fraction, genomic DNA was isolated and quantified by UV absorbance on a Nanodrop 2000c. The CDR3 has 14 amino acids, counting the end cysteine and phenylalanine. The CDR3 DNA has 42 bases and is translated from base 1. The germline V gene gives CDR1 as MDHEN and CDR2 as SYDVKM. Between the V and J ends, shortened by 6 bases and 0 bases respectively, the junction contains 9 bases.

This sample stems from a study of shared clonotypes between healthy human individuals (dated by TCRdb to 2020 to 2021). Turning to the overall study: A couple of women and three men aged 18 to 49 years were included in the cohort. Per donor, three plates each were used for CD4 naive and CD4 memory, two for CD8 naive, and one for CD8 memory. To estimate repertoire size and how much clonotype sharing occurs between individuals, the study deeply sequenced the blood TCR repertoires of about five healthy adults. To increase sequencing depth and limit assay-specific biases, TCR repertoire library preparation and sequencing were carried out by different laboratories using diverse techniques. Each donor's leukapheresis produced roughly between about 0.8 and 8.9 billion PBMCs. Paper-wide results and their limitations: Pairwise subsampling led to the expectation that sequencing depth would affect the degree of clonotype sharing among donors. Clonotypes shared by all four sorted-subset donors showed higher generation probabilities than non-shared clonotypes. Incomplete sequencing was indicated by rarefaction of sorted-subset datasets, despite the large sequencing depth. Naive subsets generally had larger estimated clonotype richness than memory subsets. The genetic and exposure-history diversity represented was limited by the small number of donors. Sampling was restricted to blood, and TCR repertoires in tissues likely differ from the TCR repertoires found in blood. Across four donors, 4.5% to 6.5% of naive CD4, approximately 3.6% of naive CD8, under 2.5% of memory CD4, and about 0.4% of memory CD8 clonotypes were shared.

The clonotype was recovered from a woman in her 30s in good health. The sample taken for sequencing was naive CD8+ T cells sorted from blood. The cell subset or site label corresponds to: CD45RA+CCR7+. The receptor chain draws on TRBV28 and TRBJ1-5; the D gene lacks a confident call. The CDR3 in this case is CASRPPGSNQPQHF. The nucleotides read TGTGCCAGCAGGCCTCCCGGTAGCAATCAGCCCCAGCATTTT.